These T cell receptor beta chains were read from a single sample in a study of T-cell memory formation after mild COVID-19. TCRdb passed the 5' RACE reads through MiXCR, listing each CDR3 protein once. Here the sample spans a few hundred thousand distinct CDR3 sequences, approximately 15% being singletons. The sequenced sample consisted of PBMCs or a T cell subset sorted from them (not recorded which). These receptors were obtained from a man aged 18 to 29 who had mild COVID-19 (a few samples of this study predate the infection). Cell type and time point are not known. Both conserved end residues are part of each CDR3. A D gene is named only where the DNA matches it firmly. Rows give clone size only sometimes, using once, few, many, or a class for an expanded clone.

>NA|TRBV6-2/TRBV6-3|NA|TRBJ2-1
CASRALGAQFF
TGTGCCAGCAGGGCCCTTGGGGCGCAGTTCTTC
>NA|TRBV7-9|NA|TRBJ2-7
CASSPISLAYEQYF
TGTGCCAGCAGCCCGATTTCCTTAGCCTACGAGCAGTACTTC
>TRBD1|TRBV4-2|many|TRBJ2-1
CASSRSTGTGNNEQFF
TGTGCCAGCAGCCGCAGCACCGGGACAGGAAACAATGAGCAGTTCTTC
>TRBD2|TRBV10-3|NA|TRBJ2-3
CAISQSGGAIADTQYF
TGTGCCATCAGTCAAAGCGGGGGGGCTATCGCAGATACGCAGTATTTT
>NA|TRBV20-1|NA|TRBJ2-5
CSAKETQYF
TGCAGTGCTAAAGAGACCCAGTACTTC
>NA|TRBV20-1|once|TRBJ1-1
CSAPRLGNTEAFF
TGCAGTGCTCCCCGGTTGGGAAACACTGAAGCTTTCTTT
>NA|TRBV4-2|NA|TRBJ2-3
CASSQDWEGAQYF
TGTGCCAGCAGCCAAGATTGGGAAGGGGCGCAGTATTTT
>NA|TRBV27|NA|TRBJ2-3
CASSSLGVDTQYF
TGTGCCAGCAGTTCGCTAGGTGTAGATACGCAGTATTTT
>NA|TRBV12-3/TRBV12-4|many|TRBJ2-3
CASSHPPSDTQYF
TGTGCCAGCAGCCATCCCCCGTCAGATACGCAGTATTTT
>NA|TRBV6-2/TRBV6-3|few|TRBJ1-5
CASSPRYSNQPQHF
TGTGCCAGCAGCCCTCGGTATAGCAATCAGCCCCAGCATTTT
>NA|TRBV5-1|few|TRBJ2-3
CASSSKVAGTDTQYF
TGCGCCAGCAGCTCCAAGGTCGCGGGCACAGATACGCAGTATTTT
>NA|TRBV20-1|NA|TRBJ2-5
CSARDRRVPRETQYF
TGCAGTGCTAGAGATCGGCGGGTACCGAGGGAGACCCAGTACTTC
>NA|TRBV4-1|NA|TRBJ2-3
CASSQAQGGEDTQYF
TGCGCCAGCAGCCAAGCGCAAGGGGGGGAAGATACGCAGTATTTT
>TRBD1|TRBV6-6|few|TRBJ2-1
CASSHRGPYNEQFF
TGTGCCAGCAGTCACAGGGGACCCTACAATGAGCAGTTCTTC
>NA|TRBV12-3/TRBV12-4|few|TRBJ2-5
CASSPRSRQETQYF
TGTGCCAGCAGCCCCCGGTCGCGCCAAGAGACCCAGTACTTC
>TRBD2|TRBV9|few|TRBJ2-1
CASSVGVAGGRDEQFF
TGTGCCAGCAGCGTAGGGGTAGCGGGGGGGCGAGATGAGCAGTTCTTC
>NA|TRBV12-3/TRBV12-4|few|TRBJ1-3
CASSFAGGSGNTIYF
TGTGCCAGCAGTTTCGCGGGGGGCTCTGGAAACACCATATATTTT
>NA|TRBV6-6|NA|TRBJ2-5
CASSYQQGGEETQYF
TGTGCCAGCAGTTATCAACAGGGAGGTGAAGAGACCCAGTACTTC
>NA|TRBV5-1|few|TRBJ1-3
CASSLDGAAFPSGNTIYF
TGCGCCAGCAGCTTGGATGGGGCAGCTTTTCCCTCTGGAAACACCATATATTTT
>NA|TRBV27|few|TRBJ2-1
CASSLTYSYNEQFF
TGTGCCAGCAGTCTGACTTACTCCTACAATGAGCAGTTCTTC
>NA|TRBV12-3/TRBV12-4|NA|TRBJ2-7
CASSSSHDRTYEQYF
TGTGCCAGCAGCTCCAGCCACGACAGAACCTACGAGCAGTACTTC
>NA|TRBV5-5|few|TRBJ2-2
CASSWSSGELFF
TGTGCCAGCAGCTGGAGTTCCGGGGAGCTGTTTTTT
>NA|TRBV20-1|few|TRBJ1-1
CSAQDRTPITEAFF
TGCAGTGCACAGGACAGAACCCCGATCACTGAAGCTTTCTTT
>NA|TRBV5-1|NA|TRBJ1-3
CASSANWDGNSGNTIYF
TGCGCCAGCAGCGCCAATTGGGACGGCAACTCTGGAAACACCATATATTTT
>NA|TRBV19|few|TRBJ1-6
CASSPEWGRTLHF
TGTGCCAGTAGTCCCGAATGGGGGAGAACCCTCCACTTT
>TRBD1|TRBV7-3|many|TRBJ1-1
CASQGQANTEAFF
TGTGCCAGCCAAGGACAGGCTAACACTGAAGCTTTCTTT
>NA|TRBV4-3|NA|TRBJ1-1
CASSQGQWVGMNTEAFF
TGCGCCAGCAGCCAAGGACAGTGGGTGGGTATGAACACTGAAGCTTTCTTT
>NA|TRBV12-3/TRBV12-4|many|TRBJ2-2
CASGDPGHRNTGELFF
TGTGCCAGCGGCGATCCGGGACACAGAAACACCGGGGAGCTGTTTTTT
>NA|TRBV29-1|few|TRBJ2-7
CSVGDRKTYEQYF
TGCAGCGTTGGCGACAGGAAAACCTACGAGCAGTACTTC
>NA|TRBV5-1|NA|TRBJ1-2
CASSLNLGPMYGYTF
TGCGCCAGCAGCTTAAATCTGGGTCCGATGTACGGCTACACCTTC
>NA|TRBV7-8|few|TRBJ2-1
CASSFNGYSYNEQFF
TGTGCCAGCAGCTTTAACGGCTACTCCTACAATGAGCAGTTCTTC
>TRBD1|TRBV6-2/TRBV6-3|few|TRBJ2-4
CASSPVIRDRENIQYF
TGTGCCAGCAGCCCCGTGATCCGGGACAGGGAAAACATTCAGTACTTC
>NA|TRBV24-1|few|TRBJ1-2
CATSEGQPYGYTF
TGTGCCACCAGTGAAGGACAGCCTTATGGCTACACCTTC
>NA|TRBV15|NA|TRBJ1-6
CATSRDHIGGSPLHF
TGTGCCACCAGCAGAGATCATATAGGGGGATCACCCCTCCACTTT
>NA|TRBV18|few|TRBJ1-1
CASSPALNTEAFF
TGTGCCAGCTCACCGGCCCTGAACACTGAAGCTTTCTTT
>TRBD1|TRBV7-9|few|TRBJ2-6
CASSSSPGQSSGANVLTF
TGTGCCAGCAGCTCCAGCCCGGGACAGAGCTCTGGGGCCAACGTCCTGACTTTC
>TRBD1|TRBV29-1|NA|TRBJ1-2
CSVEGTGYDYGYTF
TGCAGCGTTGAAGGGACAGGGTATGACTATGGCTACACCTTC
>NA|TRBV2|NA|TRBJ2-6
CASSETPGANVLTF
TGTGCCAGCAGTGAAACTCCTGGGGCCAACGTCCTGACTTTC
>NA|TRBV27|NA|TRBJ1-1
CASSRYLGTEAFF
TGTGCCAGCAGTCGATACCTTGGCACTGAAGCTTTCTTT
>TRBD1|TRBV7-9|few|TRBJ2-7
CASSGAQGAPEQYF
TGTGCCAGCAGCGGGGCCCAGGGGGCTCCAGAGCAGTACTTC
>NA|TRBV20-1|NA|TRBJ2-5
CSASGTAQETQYF
TGCAGTGCTAGTGGAACAGCTCAAGAGACCCAGTACTTC
>NA|TRBV7-2|NA|TRBJ1-2
CASSLIGYGYTF
TGTGCCAGCAGCTTGATTGGATATGGCTACACCTTC
>NA|TRBV11-2|NA|TRBJ1-5
CASSQLLNQPQHF
TGTGCCAGCAGCCAGCTACTAAATCAGCCCCAGCATTTT
>TRBD1|TRBV5-5|few|TRBJ1-5
CASSLLGTENQPQHF
TGTGCCAGCAGCTTGCTTGGGACAGAAAATCAGCCCCAGCATTTT
>NA|TRBV6-7|many|TRBJ2-1
CASSYTAGEQFF
TGTGCCAGCAGTTATACCGCAGGGGAGCAGTTCTTC
>NA|TRBV9|few|TRBJ1-2
CASSVGTGNYGYTF
TGTGCCAGCAGCGTAGGAACAGGGAACTATGGCTACACCTTC